Presented here are 2 T cell receptor beta chains from one specimen sequenced in a study of Tregs in tolerant kidney transplant recipients (dated by TCRdb to the late 2010s). The transplants used related donors with nonmyeloablative bone marrow transplantation, and mixed chimerism in the human trials was transient. Libraries came from the immunoSEQ multiplex PCR assay. What TCRdb holds here is the immuneACCESS table cut down to in-frame rearrangements. Part of the clones is not present; checked against another copy, under half of the missing clones reflect an unresolved V gene, and the others are unexplained. The sample's own table lists more than 10,000 clones. The biggest ten clones account for about 24% of the sample. Specimen: CD8+ T cells from blood (PBMCs), collected 24 months after the transplant. The source of these receptors is a human patient who received a combined kidney and bone marrow transplant. It is possible that, after a transplant, some T cells come from the graft donor.

Turning to this clone: Read sequence stops 3 residues before the CDR3 end, and the germline J gene provides the missing end. The chain has TRBV20-1 and TRBJ2-1; D ambiguous. Germline CDR1 is DFQATT and CDR2 is SNEGSKA (reference sequence). V lost 0 bases and J lost 6, with 18 bases in between. CDR3 size: 16 residues. The part of the CDR3 DNA that was read is TGCAGTGCTAGAGATCCCATTCTCTCCCTCGGCAATGAG. This codes for CSARDPILSLGNE. The entire CDR3 is CSARDPILSLGNEQFF.

On this clone itself: From the germline J gene comes the end of the CDR3, since the read stops 3 residues before it. This chain uses TRBV10-3 with TRBJ2-1, with a tentative D call TRBD2 (6 bases). CDR1 is ENHRY and CDR2 is SYGVKD in the germline V gene. V lost 6 bases to trimming and J lost 5 bases, with 11 bases between them. The CDR3 has 13 amino acids. CDR3 in amino acids: CAISSGLNNEQFF. Partial CDR3 DNA: TGTGCCATCAGCTCGGGACTTAACAATGAG.